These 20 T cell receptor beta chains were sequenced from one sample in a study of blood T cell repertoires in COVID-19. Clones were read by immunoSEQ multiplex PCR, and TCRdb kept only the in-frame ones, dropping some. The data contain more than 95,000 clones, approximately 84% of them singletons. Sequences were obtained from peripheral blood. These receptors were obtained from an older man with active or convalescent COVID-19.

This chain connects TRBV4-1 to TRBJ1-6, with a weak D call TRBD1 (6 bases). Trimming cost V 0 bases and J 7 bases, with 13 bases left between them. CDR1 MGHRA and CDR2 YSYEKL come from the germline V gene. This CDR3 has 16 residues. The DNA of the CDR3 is TGCGCCAGCAGCCAAGATTTGGCAGGGGTCAATTCACCCCTCCACTTT. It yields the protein CASSQDLAGVNSPLHF.

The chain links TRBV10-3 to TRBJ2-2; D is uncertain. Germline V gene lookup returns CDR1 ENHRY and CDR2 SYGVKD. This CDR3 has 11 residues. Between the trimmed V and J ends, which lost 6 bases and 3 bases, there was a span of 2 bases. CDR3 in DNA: TGTGCCATCAGCGACACCGGGGAGCTGTTTTTT. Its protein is CAISDTGELFF.

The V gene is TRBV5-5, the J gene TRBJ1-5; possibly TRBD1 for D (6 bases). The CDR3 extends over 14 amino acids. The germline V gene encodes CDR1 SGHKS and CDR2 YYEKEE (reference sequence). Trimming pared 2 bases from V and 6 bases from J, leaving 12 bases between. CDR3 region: CASSFGGLGQPQHF. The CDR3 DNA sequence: TGTGCCAGCAGCTTCGGGGGGCTGGGTCAGCCCCAGCATTTT.

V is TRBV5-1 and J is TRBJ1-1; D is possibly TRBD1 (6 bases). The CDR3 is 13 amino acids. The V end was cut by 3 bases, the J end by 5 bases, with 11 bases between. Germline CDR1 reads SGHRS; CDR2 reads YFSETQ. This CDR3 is CASSYLQGTEAFF. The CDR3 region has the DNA TGCGCCAGCAGCTACCTACAGGGTACTGAAGCTTTCTTT.

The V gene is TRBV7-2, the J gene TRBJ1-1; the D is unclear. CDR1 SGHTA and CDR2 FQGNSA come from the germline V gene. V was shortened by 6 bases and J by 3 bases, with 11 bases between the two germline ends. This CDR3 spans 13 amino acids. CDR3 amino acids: CASRPREHTEAFF. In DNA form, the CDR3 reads TGTGCCAGCAGACCCCGGGAGCACACTGAAGCTTTCTTT.

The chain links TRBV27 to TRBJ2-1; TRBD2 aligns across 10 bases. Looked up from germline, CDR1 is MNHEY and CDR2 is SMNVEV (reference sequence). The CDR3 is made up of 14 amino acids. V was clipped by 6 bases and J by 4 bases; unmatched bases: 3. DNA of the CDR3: TGTGCCAGCAGGCTAGCGGGAGCTTACAATGAGCAGTTCTTC. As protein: CASRLAGAYNEQFF.

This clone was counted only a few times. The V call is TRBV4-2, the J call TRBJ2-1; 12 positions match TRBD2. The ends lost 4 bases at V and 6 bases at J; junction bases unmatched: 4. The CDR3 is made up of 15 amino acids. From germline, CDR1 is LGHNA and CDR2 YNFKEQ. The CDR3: CASSPGLAGPNEQFF. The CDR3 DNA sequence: TGTGCCAGCAGCCCCGGACTAGCGGGGCCCAATGAGCAGTTCTTC.

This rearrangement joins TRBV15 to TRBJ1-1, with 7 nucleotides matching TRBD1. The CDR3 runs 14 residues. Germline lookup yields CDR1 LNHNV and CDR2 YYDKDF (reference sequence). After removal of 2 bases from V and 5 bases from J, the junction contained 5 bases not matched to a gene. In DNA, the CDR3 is TGTGCCACCAGCAGACCAGGGGGGTATACTGAAGCTTTCTTT. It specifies CATSRPGGYTEAFF. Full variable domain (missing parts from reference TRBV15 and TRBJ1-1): DAMVIQNPRYQVTQFGKPVTLSCSQTLNHNVMYWYQQKSSQAPKLLFHYYDKDFNNEADTPDNFQSRRPNTSFCFLDIRSPGLGDTAMYLCATSRPGGYTEAFFGQGTRLTVV.

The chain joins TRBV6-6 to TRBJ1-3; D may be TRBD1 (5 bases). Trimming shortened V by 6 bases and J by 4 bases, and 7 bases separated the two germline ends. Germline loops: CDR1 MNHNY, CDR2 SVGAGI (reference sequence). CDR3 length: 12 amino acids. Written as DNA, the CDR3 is TGTGCCAGCAGGGCAGGGGGAAACACCATATATTTT. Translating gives CASRAGGNTIYF.

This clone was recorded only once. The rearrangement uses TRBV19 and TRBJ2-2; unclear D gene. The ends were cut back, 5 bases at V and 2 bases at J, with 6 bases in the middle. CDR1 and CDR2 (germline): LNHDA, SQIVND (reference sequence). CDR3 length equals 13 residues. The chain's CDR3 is CASSVFNTGELFF. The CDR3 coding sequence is TGTGCCAGTAGTGTATTTAACACCGGGGAGCTGTTTTTT.

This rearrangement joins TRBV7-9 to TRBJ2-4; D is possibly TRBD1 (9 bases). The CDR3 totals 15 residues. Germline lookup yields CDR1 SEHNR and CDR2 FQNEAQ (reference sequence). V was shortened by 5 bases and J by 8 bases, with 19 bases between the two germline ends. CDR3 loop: CASSLGQGRGDIQYF. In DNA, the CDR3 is TGTGCCAGCAGCCTCGGACAGGGGCGGGGGGACATTCAGTACTTC.

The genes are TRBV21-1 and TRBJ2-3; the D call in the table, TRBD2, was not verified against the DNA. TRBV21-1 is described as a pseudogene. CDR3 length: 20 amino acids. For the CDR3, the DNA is TGTGCCAGCAGACAAACACCAACCTCGACTAGCGGGGGGACCACAGATACGCAGTATTTT. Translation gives CASRQTPTSTSGGTTDTQYF.

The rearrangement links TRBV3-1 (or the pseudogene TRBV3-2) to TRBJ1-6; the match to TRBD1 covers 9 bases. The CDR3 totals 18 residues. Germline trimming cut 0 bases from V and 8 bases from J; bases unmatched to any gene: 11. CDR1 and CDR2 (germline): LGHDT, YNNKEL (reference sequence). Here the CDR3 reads CASSQDPYRGREDSPLHF. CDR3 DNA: TGTGCCAGCAGCCAAGACCCCTACAGGGGGCGCGAAGATTCACCCCTCCACTTT.

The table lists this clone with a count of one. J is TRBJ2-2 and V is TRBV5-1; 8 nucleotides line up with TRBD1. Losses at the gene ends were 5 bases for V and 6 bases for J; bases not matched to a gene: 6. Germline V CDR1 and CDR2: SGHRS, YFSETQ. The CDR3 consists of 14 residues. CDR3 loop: CASSGQGYSGELFF. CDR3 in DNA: TGCGCCAGCAGTGGACAGGGCTATTCCGGGGAGCTGTTTTTT.

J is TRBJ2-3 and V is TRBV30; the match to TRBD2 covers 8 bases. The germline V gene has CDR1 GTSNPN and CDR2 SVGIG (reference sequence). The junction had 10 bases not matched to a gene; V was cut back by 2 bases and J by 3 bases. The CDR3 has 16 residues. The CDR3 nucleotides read TGTGCCTGGAGTCTCGGGGGGGGGCGTCGGACAGATACGCAGTATTTT. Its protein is CAWSLGGGRRTDTQYF.

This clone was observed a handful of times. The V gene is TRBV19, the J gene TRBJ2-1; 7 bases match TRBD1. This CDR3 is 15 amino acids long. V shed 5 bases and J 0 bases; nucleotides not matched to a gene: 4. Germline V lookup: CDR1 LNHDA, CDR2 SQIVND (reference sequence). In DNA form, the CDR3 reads TGTGCCAGTAGTGGCTGGGACAGCTCCTACAATGAGCAGTTCTTC. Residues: CASSGWDSSYNEQFF.

In DNA form, the CDR3 reads TGTGCCAGCAGCGGAAGGGACAGCACTAATGAAAAACTGTTTTTT. This sequence encodes CASSGRDSTNEKLFF. The J gene is TRBJ1-4, the V gene TRBV3-1 (or the pseudogene TRBV3-2), with 7 nucleotides matching TRBD1. The germline V gene has CDR1 LGHDT and CDR2 YNNKEL (reference sequence). The CDR3 length is 15 residues. Trimming cost V 5 bases and J 2 bases; bases outside gene matches: 5.

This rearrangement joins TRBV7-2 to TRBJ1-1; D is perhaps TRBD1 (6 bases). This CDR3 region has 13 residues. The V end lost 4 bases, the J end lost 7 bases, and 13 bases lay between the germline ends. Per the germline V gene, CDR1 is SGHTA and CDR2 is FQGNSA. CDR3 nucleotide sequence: TGTGCCAGCAGCTCGGACAGTCGTTATGAAGCTTTCTTT. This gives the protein CASSSDSRYEAFF.

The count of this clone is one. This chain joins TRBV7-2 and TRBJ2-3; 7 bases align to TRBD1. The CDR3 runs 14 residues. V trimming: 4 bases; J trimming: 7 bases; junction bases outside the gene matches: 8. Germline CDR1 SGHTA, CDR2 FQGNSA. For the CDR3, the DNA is TGTGCCAGCAGCTATCAACAGGGGACCAATACGCAGTATTTT. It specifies CASSYQQGTNTQYF.

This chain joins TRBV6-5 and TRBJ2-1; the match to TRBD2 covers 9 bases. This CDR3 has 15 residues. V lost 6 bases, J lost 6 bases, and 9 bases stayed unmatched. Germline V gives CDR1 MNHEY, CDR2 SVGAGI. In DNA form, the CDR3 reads TGTGCCAGCAGCAATTTCGCGGGAGGGCGCAATGAGCAGTTCTTC. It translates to CASSNFAGGRNEQFF.